This TCR beta chain emerged from a study of T cell changes during pregnancy in multiple sclerosis. The protocol was immunoSEQ multiplex PCR, while the TCRdb copy is restricted to in-frame clones and leaves out a portion. The sample consists of roughly 80,000 clones, about 92% of them appearing once. V was shortened by 4 bases and J by 0 bases, with 15 bases between the two germline ends. The germline CDR1 and CDR2 sequences are SGHVS and FQNEAQ. The CDR3 runs 17 residues. The receptor was isolated from a female donor with multiple sclerosis, enrolled in a pregnancy study. This chain connects TRBV7-8 to TRBJ2-2; perhaps TRBD2 as D (5 bases). The source material was peripheral blood, sampled before pregnancy. The CDR3 DNA follows: TGTGCCAGCAGCTCTACCCCACTAGTCGCGAACACCGGGGAGCTGTTTTTT. Amino acids: CASSSTPLVANTGELFF.